The next 19 T cell receptor beta chains were all read from a single sample in a study of response to subunit inactivated influenza vaccine. MiXCR was run by TCRdb on the RT-PCR reads, yielding one entry per CDR3 protein. This table holds roughly 710,000 distinct CDR3 sequences, less than 15% found once. This specimen consisted of PBMCs from blood, obtained 14 to 15 days before vaccination. Receptors originate from a man in his forties or fifties who received an inactivated influenza vaccine.

Many counts were recorded for this clonotype. The genes are TRBV12-3 or TRBV12-4 and TRBJ2-2, with D tentatively TRBD1 (5 bases). Deletions cut 5 bases from V and 6 bases from J, with 10 bases between. The CDR3 extends over 13 amino acids. CDR3 DNA: TGTGCCAGCAGTGGACAAAATCCCGGGGAGCTGTTTTTT. It specifies CASSGQNPGELFF.

The chain employs TRBV6-5 and TRBJ1-6; TRBD1 is a possible D gene (5 bases). Germline CDR1 reads MNHEY; CDR2 reads SVGAGI. The CDR3 runs to 16 residues. The V and J ends lost 0 bases and 6 bases respectively, with 12 bases between them. The DNA of the CDR3 is TGTGCCAGCAGTTACTCGACATCAGGGCCTAATTCACCCCTCCACTTT. This gives the protein CASSYSTSGPNSPLHF.

The V and J genes are TRBV21-1 and TRBJ2-7; the table's D call, TRBD2, was not checked against the DNA. TRBV21-1 is flagged as a pseudogene. The CDR3 length is 15 residues. CDR3: CASRGGRRDPYEQYF. Written as DNA, the CDR3 is TGTGCCAGCAGGGGAGGGAGAAGGGACCCCTACGAGCAGTACTTC.

The genes are TRBV10-3 and TRBJ2-6; D remains ambiguous. V lost 0 bases, J lost 2 bases, and 5 bases lay in between. Per the germline V gene, CDR1 is ENHRY and CDR2 is SYGVKD. This CDR3 comprises 15 residues. The CDR3 reads CAISESWAGANVLTF. DNA of the CDR3: TGTGCCATCAGTGAGTCGTGGGCTGGGGCCAACGTCCTGACTTTC.

The chain is built from TRBV20-1 and TRBJ2-1, with D perhaps being TRBD1 or TRBD2 (5 bases each). Germline lookup yields CDR1 DFQATT and CDR2 SNEGSKA (reference sequence). This CDR3 comprises 12 residues. The ends were cut back, 5 bases at V and 8 bases at J, with 13 bases in the middle. The CDR3 region is CSALRGRDEQFF. Written as DNA, the CDR3 is TGCAGTGCTCTCCGGGGCAGGGATGAGCAGTTCTTC.

This clonotype was detected many times. The V and J genes are TRBV10-3 and TRBJ1-6; TRBD1 matches 7 bases. The CDR3 consists of 14 residues. CDR1 ENHRY and CDR2 SYGVKD come from the germline V gene. The ends lost 4 bases at V and 7 bases at J; junction bases unmatched: 4. CDR3 loop: CAISAGTDNSPLHF. As DNA, the CDR3 is TGTGCCATCAGTGCTGGGACAGACAATTCACCCCTCCACTTT.

The chain recombines TRBV20-1 with TRBJ2-1; D not certain. Germline-derived CDR1 and CDR2 are DFQATT and SNEGSKA (reference sequence). The CDR3 is 13 amino acids. V was cut by 6 bases and J by 5 bases, with 14 bases left in between. The CDR3 sequence is CSAYSGPDNEQFF. CDR3 coding DNA: TGCAGTGCCTATTCCGGGCCGGACAATGAGCAGTTCTTC.

The chain uses TRBV9 and TRBJ2-2; 7 nucleotides align to TRBD1. The trim removed 2 bases at V and 2 bases at J, leaving 6 bases unmatched. This CDR3 spans 16 amino acids. Germline loops: CDR1 SGDLS, CDR2 YYNGEE. The CDR3 loop is CASSVRQGSNTGELFF. Written as DNA, the CDR3 is TGTGCCAGCAGCGTCAGACAGGGATCTAACACCGGGGAGCTGTTTTTT.

Here the CDR3 reads CASSPRDSATDTQYF. Here the CDR3 DNA reads TGCGCCAGCAGCCCTCGGGACAGTGCTACAGATACGCAGTATTTT. The V call is TRBV5-1, the J call TRBJ2-3; 7 nucleotides line up with TRBD1. V shed 4 bases, J shed 3 bases, and the junction held 8 bases outside the gene matches. The CDR3 contains 15 residues. Germline lookup yields CDR1 SGHRS and CDR2 YFSETQ.

There are many counts of this clonotype. The V and J genes are TRBV10-3 and TRBJ2-7; tentative D call: TRBD1 (5 bases). Germline V gene data show CDR1 as ENHRY and CDR2 as SYGVKD. Trimming shortened V by 7 bases and J by 2 bases, and 18 bases separated the two germline ends. The CDR3 is 15 residues long. CDR3 sequence: CAITPDQGDPYEQYF. Here the CDR3 DNA reads TGTGCCATCACCCCTGACCAGGGTGACCCCTACGAGCAGTACTTC.

There are a few counts of this clonotype. This chain links TRBV5-4 with TRBJ2-1; 8 nucleotides line up with TRBD1. The ends lost 4 bases at V and 3 bases at J; junction bases unmatched: 9. Germline lookup yields CDR1 SGHNT and CDR2 YYREEE (reference sequence). This CDR3 has 16 residues. The CDR3 DNA reads TGTGCCAGCAGCGCAAGGGCAGGGGGCGGCTACAATGAGCAGTTCTTC. It specifies CASSARAGGGYNEQFF.

V is TRBV4-3 and J is TRBJ2-7; 7 bases match TRBD2. CDR1 LGHNA and CDR2 YSLEER come from the germline V gene. The CDR3 has 13 amino acids. The ends lost 3 bases at V and 2 bases at J; junction bases unmatched: 1. CDR3 DNA: TGCGCCAGCAGCCAGAGCGGGACCTACGAGCAGTACTTC. As protein: CASSQSGTYEQYF.

In its sample, this clonotype was seen a few times. V usage is TRBV4-3 and J usage is TRBJ2-1; 8 bases align to TRBD1. Looked up from germline, CDR1 is LGHNA and CDR2 is YSLEER. The trim removed 0 bases at V and 4 bases at J, leaving 11 bases unmatched. The CDR3 contains 18 residues. The CDR3 sequence: CASSQDSPGQDPYNEQFF. CDR3 in DNA: TGCGCCAGCAGCCAAGACAGTCCGGGACAGGATCCTTACAATGAGCAGTTCTTC.

This clonotype showed up just a few times. V and J are TRBV30 and TRBJ1-6; D is possibly TRBD1 (6 bases). The CDR3 covers 15 residues. V was cut by 1 base and J by 6 bases, with 13 bases left in between. In germline, CDR1 is GTSNPN, CDR2 SVGIG (reference sequence). This CDR3 reads CAWSGTQGFNSPLHF. In nucleotides, the CDR3 is TGTGCCTGGAGTGGGACACAGGGTTTTAATTCACCCCTCCACTTT. Complete variable domain (other parts from reference TRBV30 and TRBJ1-6): SQTIHQWPATLVQPVGSPLSLECTVEGTSNPNLYWYRQAAGRGLQLLFYSVGIGQISSEVPQNLSASRPQDRQFILSSKKLLLSDSGFYLCAWSGTQGFNSPLHFGNGTRLTVT.

This chain links TRBV6-5 with TRBJ2-5; no reliable D call. This CDR3 is 15 amino acids long. Trimming left V 0 bases short and J 3 bases short, with 11 bases between. Germline V gene lookup returns CDR1 MNHEY and CDR2 SVGAGI. The CDR3 reads CASSYSRQLEETQYF. CDR3 bases: TGTGCCAGCAGTTACTCCCGGCAGTTAGAAGAGACCCAGTACTTC.

A few counts support this clonotype. The gene calls are TRBV5-1 and TRBJ2-7; perhaps TRBD1 as D (5 bases). This CDR3 contains 13 residues. CDR1 SGHRS and CDR2 YFSETQ come from the germline V gene. V was shortened by 1 base and J by 7 bases, with 12 bases between the two germline ends. The DNA for the CDR3 is TGCGCCAGCAGCTTGCAGGGTCCGTGGGAGCAGTACTTC. Translation: CASSLQGPWEQYF.

This chain uses TRBV3-1 with TRBJ1-6; D is perhaps TRBD1 (6 bases). V was trimmed by 7 bases and J by 7 bases, leaving 14 bases between them. The CDR3 contains 14 residues. Germline CDR1 reads LGHDT; CDR2 reads YNNKEL (reference sequence). CDR3 sequence: CASTLGHGNSPLHF. The CDR3 DNA reads as TGTGCCAGCACCCTGGGACACGGAAATTCACCCCTCCACTTT.

This clonotype has ten or more counts. The V and J genes are TRBV3-1 and TRBJ1-1; D remains ambiguous. Germline values: CDR1 LGHDT, CDR2 YNNKEL (reference sequence). This CDR3 region has 12 residues. Trimming cost V 4 bases and J 5 bases, with 8 bases left between them. In nucleotides, the CDR3 is TGTGCCAGCAGCCTAGGGAAGACTGAAGCTTTCTTT. Its protein is CASSLGKTEAFF.

The chain combines TRBV18 with TRBJ1-5, with D tentatively TRBD1 (6 bases). The length of the CDR3 is 16 residues. Germline CDR1 is KGHSH and CDR2 is LQKENI. Trimming took 3 bases from V and 1 from J, leaving 13 bases between them. The CDR3: CASSPTAGTSNQPQHF. The CDR3 bases are TGTGCCAGCTCACCGACGGCAGGGACAAGCAATCAGCCCCAGCATTTT.